This paragraph covers one T cell receptor beta chain sequence. The antigen is not known. This sample was taken from a study of shared clonotypes between healthy human individuals. Findings and caveats of the study: Among donors, clonotype sharing was expected to be affected by sequencing depth.

Only in-frame clones appear in the TCRdb table, and some are missing; sequencing was by immunoSEQ multiplex PCR. Among some 2,100,000 clones listed, around 95% were seen once. The germline V gene encodes CDR1 SGHTA and CDR2 FQGNSA. Trimming left V 2 bases short and J 2 bases short, with 19 bases between. The CDR3 totals 18 residues. The J gene is TRBJ2-1, the V gene TRBV7-2, with unresolved D. The sequence was obtained from a man aged 18 to 29 in good health. Sequencing input: naive CD4+ T cells sorted from blood. Subset meaning: CD45RA+ positively selected. CDR3 amino acids: CASSLTPLESPPYNEQFF. CDR3 sequence (DNA): TGTGCCAGCAGCTTAACCCCGCTAGAAAGCCCACCCTACAATGAGCAGTTCTTC. Full variable domain (remainder filled in from reference TRBV7-2 and TRBJ2-1): GAGVSQSPSNKVTEKGKDVELRCDPISGHTALYWYRQSLGQGLEFLIYFQGNSAPDKSGLPSDRFSAERTGGSVSTLTIQRTQQEDSAVYLCASSLTPLESPPYNEQFFGPGTRLTVL.